This T cell receptor beta chain came from a study of control samples from healthy donors and cancer patients. Generated by immunoSEQ multiplex PCR, the TCRdb table keeps only in-frame clones and is missing some. The sample includes 100,000 to 150,000 clones, about 87% of them seen just once. Germline CDR1 reads SGHKS; CDR2 reads YYEKEE (reference sequence). The J segment lost 6 bases and the V segment lost 3 bases, leaving 4 bases of the junction unmatched. The CDR3 extends over 14 amino acids. V gene TRBV5-5 combines with J gene TRBJ2-2; 8 bases map to TRBD2. Input material: blood. The TCR sequence derives from a man in his sixties in good health. CDR3: CASSSGGAAGELFF. CDR3 nucleotide sequence: TGTGCCAGCAGCTCCGGGGGGGCCGCCGGGGAGCTGTTTTTT.